The 26 T cell receptor beta chains below all came from one sample that was sequenced in a study of T cell repertoires in cytomegalovirus infection. Using its own MiXCR run on the reads, TCRdb lists one record per CDR3 protein. This sample yields about 400,000 distinct CDR3 sequences, of which around 18% are seen a single time; 7.5% to 9% belongs to the top ten. Sequenced: PBMCs. These receptors all stem from a human donor in good health (CMV status not recorded). Some clones in this sample may be carry-over from other donors' samples.

Only a few counts were recorded for this clonotype. The V gene is TRBV10-3, the J gene TRBJ2-1, with D uncertain. Germline lookup yields CDR1 ENHRY and CDR2 SYGVKD. This CDR3 spans 14 amino acids. V was trimmed by 6 bases and J by 0 bases, leaving 9 bases between them. CDR3 loop: CAIRWGSSYNEQFF. The CDR3 DNA is TGTGCCATCAGGTGGGGAAGCTCCTACAATGAGCAGTTCTTC.

This clonotype has at least ten counts. The chain carries TRBV7-2 and TRBJ1-2; the match to TRBD1 covers 7 bases. CDR1 and CDR2 (germline): SGHTA, FQGNSA. Trimming removed 5 bases from V and 0 bases from J; junction bases left unmatched: 6. The CDR3 runs to 15 residues. The DNA of the CDR3 is TGTGCCAGCAGCCAACCACAGGGGTCTAACTATGGCTACACCTTC. Translating it yields CASSQPQGSNYGYTF.

In this sample, this clonotype turned up many times. This chain links TRBV10-2 with TRBJ1-6; tentative D call: TRBD1 (5 bases). The CDR3 loop spans 14 amino acids. Germline loops: CDR1 WSHSY, CDR2 SAAADI. V shed 7 bases and J shed 10 bases, with 17 bases lying between them. CDR3 coding DNA: TGCGCCAGCACACCCGAAAGGGGTCAATCACCCCTCCACTTT. Amino acid sequence: CASTPERGQSPLHF.

This clonotype turned up a few times. CDR3 amino acids: CASRQSGDPWDEQFF. In DNA form, the CDR3 reads TGTGCCAGCAGGCAAAGCGGGGACCCTTGGGATGAGCAGTTCTTC. The chain employs TRBV2 and TRBJ2-1; 7 bases are shared with TRBD2. The CDR3 length is 15 residues. J was trimmed by 8 bases and V by 6 bases; bases with no gene match: 13. Germline V gene sequence: CDR1 SNHLY, CDR2 FYNNEI.

The CDR3 is CASSLERGATDTQYF. The CDR3 DNA reads as TGCGCCAGCAGCTTGGAGAGGGGGGCCACAGATACGCAGTATTTT. The gene calls are TRBV5-1 and TRBJ2-3; the D gene could be TRBD1 or TRBD2 (6 bases each). Looked up from germline, CDR1 is SGHRS and CDR2 is YFSETQ. V lost 0 bases, J lost 2 bases, and 10 bases lay in between. This CDR3 has 15 residues.

This clonotype was seen a few times. The chain carries TRBV12-3 or TRBV12-4 and TRBJ2-1; no clear D gene. This CDR3 contains 16 residues. V lost 3 bases and J lost 0, with 12 bases in between. Here the CDR3 DNA reads TGTGCCAGCAGTTTCTTAGGCGGAAGCTCCTACAATGAGCAGTTCTTC. Translating it yields CASSFLGGSSYNEQFF.

The chain has TRBV20-1 and TRBJ2-5, with D maybe TRBD2 (7 bases). Germline V lookup: CDR1 DFQATT, CDR2 SNEGSKA (reference sequence). The ends were cut back, 4 bases at V and 5 bases at J, with 17 bases in the middle. The CDR3 runs to 14 residues. CDR3 in amino acids: CSAKGTTRGETQYF. In DNA, the CDR3 is TGCAGTGCTAAAGGGACTACAAGGGGGGAGACCCAGTACTTC.

The chain employs TRBV14 and TRBJ2-7, with a weak D call TRBD2 (6 bases). V was clipped by 8 bases and J by 2 bases, with 19 bases between them. Germline V gene sequence: CDR1 SGHDN, CDR2 FVKESK. The length of the CDR3 is 15 residues. The CDR3 spells CASAAGGRIPYEQYF. Written as DNA, the CDR3 is TGTGCCAGCGCCGCCGGAGGGAGAATACCCTACGAGCAGTACTTC.

This clonotype turned up a few times. This chain connects TRBV5-1 to TRBJ2-5, with D perhaps being TRBD1 or TRBD2 (5 bases each). Per the germline V gene, CDR1 is SGHRS and CDR2 is YFSETQ. V lost 1 base to trimming and J lost 2 bases, with 15 bases between them. The CDR3 sequence is 16 residues long. The CDR3 nucleotides are TGCGCCAGCAGCTTGTTGACGGGGACGCTTCAAGAGACCCAGTACTTC. This encodes CASSLLTGTLQETQYF. Full variable domain (rest looked up from reference TRBV5-1 and TRBJ2-5): KAGVTQTPRYLIKTRGQQVTLSCSPISGHRSVSWYQQTPGQGLQFLFEYFSETQRNKGNFPGRFSGRQFSNSRSEMNVSTLELGDSALYLCASSLLTGTLQETQYFGPGTRLLVL.

For the CDR3, the DNA is TGCAGCGTCCGGGACTATGAAAAACTGTTTTTT. It is translated as CSVRDYEKLFF. The chain joins TRBV29-1 to TRBJ1-4; TRBD1 is a possible D gene (5 bases). Trimming shortened V by 6 bases and J by 6 bases, and 8 bases separated the two germline ends. The CDR3 is 11 residues long. Germline-derived CDR1 and CDR2 are SQVTM and ANQGSEA.

This clonotype was seen ten or more times. This chain uses TRBV12-3 or TRBV12-4 with TRBJ2-7; D perhaps matches TRBD2 (6 bases). CDR3 length: 14 amino acids. Trimming shortened V by 4 bases and J by 7 bases, and 17 bases separated the two germline ends. The CDR3 coding sequence is TGTGCCAGCAGTTCGGGCGGGGCCTGGGAGGAGCAGTACTTC. This codes for CASSSGGAWEEQYF.

This chain joins TRBV7-2 and TRBJ2-3; 9 nucleotides line up with TRBD2. Germline V CDR1 and CDR2: SGHTA, FQGNSA. The CDR3 is 15 amino acids. Germline trimming cut 5 bases from V and 2 bases from J; bases unmatched to any gene: 5. The CDR3 sequence is CASSRSGRTTDTQYF. CDR3 coding DNA: TGTGCCAGCAGCAGGAGCGGGAGGACCACAGATACGCAGTATTTT.

A few counts support this clonotype. The chain joins TRBV7-2 to TRBJ1-5; D is unresolved. CDR1 is SGHTA, CDR2 FQGNSA, per germline. Trimming pared 5 bases from V and 12 bases from J, leaving 23 bases between. This CDR3 contains 15 residues. The CDR3 region is CASSILGAALEFQHF. The CDR3, as DNA: TGTGCCAGCAGCATACTGGGAGCGGCCTTAGAGTTCCAGCATTTT.

This clonotype was picked up many times. J is TRBJ2-5 and V is TRBV7-2; tentatively, D is TRBD2 (6 bases). Germline assignment: CDR1 SGHTA and CDR2 FQGNSA. The CDR3 is 15 amino acids. With 1 base removed from V and 0 bases from J, the gap between germline ends came to 9 bases. The CDR3: CASSLGTTYQETQYF. The CDR3 DNA is TGTGCCAGCAGCTTAGGGACTACGTACCAAGAGACCCAGTACTTC.

This clonotype showed up many times. The rearrangement joins TRBV7-6 to TRBJ2-5; D remains unclear. The germline V and J ends were trimmed by 1 base and 4 bases, with 13 bases remaining between them. Germline-derived CDR1 and CDR2 are SGHVS and FNYEAQ. CDR3 length: 15 residues. This CDR3 reads CASSLEQGKGETQYF. DNA of the CDR3: TGTGCCAGCAGCTTAGAACAAGGGAAAGGAGAGACCCAGTACTTC.

This clonotype was counted only a few times. V gene TRBV29-1 combines with J gene TRBJ1-1; D is unresolved. CDR1 SQVTM and CDR2 ANQGSEA come from the germline V gene. The CDR3 has 12 residues. V was pared by 3 bases and J by 5 bases, with 10 bases between. The CDR3 loop reads CSVDRLSTEAFF. The CDR3 DNA is TGCAGCGTTGACAGGCTTTCTACTGAAGCTTTCTTT.

This clonotype showed up just a few times. The rearrangement joins TRBV14 to TRBJ2-7; 8 bases are a match to TRBD2. Germline loops: CDR1 SGHDN, CDR2 FVKESK. Trimming removed 4 bases from V and 6 bases from J; junction bases left unmatched: 5. This CDR3 has 13 amino acids. The DNA for the CDR3 is TGTGCCAGCAGCCTAGCGGGATTAGGCGAGCAGTACTTC. Translating it yields CASSLAGLGEQYF.

This clonotype came up many times. This chain joins TRBV12-5 and TRBJ2-1, with D tentatively TRBD1 or TRBD2 (5 bases each). Germline V lookup: CDR1 LGHNT, CDR2 FRNRAP. This CDR3 spans 15 amino acids. The V end was cut by 1 base, the J end by 6 bases, with 13 bases between. The CDR3 loop reads CASGLELGVSNEQFF. CDR3 coding DNA: TGTGCTAGTGGTTTGGAACTAGGGGTGTCCAATGAGCAGTTCTTC.

At least ten counts were recorded for this clonotype. In DNA, the CDR3 is TGTGCCAGCAGCTTACAGCGGCAAGAGACCCAGTACTTC. It specifies CASSLQRQETQYF. The chain links TRBV11-2 to TRBJ2-5, with D possibly matching TRBD2 (5 bases). Per the germline V gene, CDR1 is SGHAT and CDR2 is FQNNGV. This CDR3 is built from 13 residues. The germline V and J ends were trimmed by 2 bases and 2 bases, with 6 bases remaining between them.

The chain uses TRBV20-1 and TRBJ2-7, with 10 bases fitting TRBD2. The germline V gene has CDR1 DFQATT and CDR2 SNEGSKA (reference sequence). This CDR3 has 15 amino acids. V trimming: 0 bases; J trimming: 2 bases; junction bases outside the gene matches: 4. CDR3 sequence reads: CSARDNSGGPYEQYF. In DNA, the CDR3 is TGCAGTGCTAGAGATAATAGCGGGGGGCCCTACGAGCAGTACTTC.

This clonotype was observed at least ten times. The chain is built from TRBV7-2 and TRBJ1-5; maybe TRBD1 (5 bases). The ends were cut back, 2 bases at V and 7 bases at J, with 12 bases in the middle. CDR3 length equals 14 residues. Germline values: CDR1 SGHTA, CDR2 FQGNSA. CDR3 region: CASSLLGAGQPQHF. The CDR3 bases are TGTGCCAGCAGCTTACTCGGGGCAGGGCAGCCCCAGCATTTT.

The chain uses TRBV15 and TRBJ2-1; 9 bases are shared with TRBD1. Trimming cost V 1 base and J 4 bases; bases outside gene matches: 2. Per germline, CDR1 LNHNV and CDR2 YYDKDF (reference sequence). CDR3 size: 15 residues. CDR3 residues: CATSRAGTGYNEQFF. DNA for the CDR3: TGTGCCACCAGCAGAGCCGGGACAGGGTACAATGAGCAGTTCTTC.

To note about this clonotype: This may be a read error: a much more frequent sequence differs by one nucleotide. The chain combines TRBV20-1 with TRBJ1-1; no reliable D call. The germline gives CDR1 DFQATT, CDR2 SNEGSKA (reference sequence). This CDR3 has 15 residues. The chain's CDR3 is CGAIANSRASREAFF. The CDR3 coding sequence is TGCGGTGCTATTGCTAACTCTCGGGCTTCCCGGGAAGCTTTCTTT.

The J gene is TRBJ2-5, the V gene TRBV2, with 13 bases that match TRBD2. The CDR3 covers 17 residues. With V trimmed by 4 bases and J by 0 bases, 5 bases remained unmatched. Per the germline V gene, CDR1 is SNHLY and CDR2 is FYNNEI. CDR3 sequence: CASSGGLAGTYQETQYF. CDR3 coding DNA: TGTGCCAGCAGTGGGGGACTAGCGGGGACGTACCAAGAGACCCAGTACTTC.

This clonotype turned up a few times. The gene calls are TRBV18 and TRBJ1-1, with TRBD1 matching over 9 bases. V gave up 3 bases and J gave up 4 bases; unmatched junction bases: 6. Germline V lookup: CDR1 KGHSH, CDR2 LQKENI. The CDR3 length is 15 residues. The CDR3, as DNA: TGTGCCAGCTCACCCTTCGGGACAGGGCCCACTGAAGCTTTCTTT. Its protein is CASSPFGTGPTEAFF.

A few counts support this clonotype. The chain couples TRBV20-1 to TRBJ1-6; D may be TRBD1 (5 bases). Trimming took off 3 bases at V and 10 bases at J, with 13 bases between the two ends. The CDR3 length is 13 residues. Germline CDR1 and CDR2: DFQATT and SNEGSKA (reference sequence). CDR3 protein: CSARERGWSPLHF. The CDR3 DNA is TGCAGTGCTAGGGAAAGGGGTTGGTCACCCCTCCACTTT.